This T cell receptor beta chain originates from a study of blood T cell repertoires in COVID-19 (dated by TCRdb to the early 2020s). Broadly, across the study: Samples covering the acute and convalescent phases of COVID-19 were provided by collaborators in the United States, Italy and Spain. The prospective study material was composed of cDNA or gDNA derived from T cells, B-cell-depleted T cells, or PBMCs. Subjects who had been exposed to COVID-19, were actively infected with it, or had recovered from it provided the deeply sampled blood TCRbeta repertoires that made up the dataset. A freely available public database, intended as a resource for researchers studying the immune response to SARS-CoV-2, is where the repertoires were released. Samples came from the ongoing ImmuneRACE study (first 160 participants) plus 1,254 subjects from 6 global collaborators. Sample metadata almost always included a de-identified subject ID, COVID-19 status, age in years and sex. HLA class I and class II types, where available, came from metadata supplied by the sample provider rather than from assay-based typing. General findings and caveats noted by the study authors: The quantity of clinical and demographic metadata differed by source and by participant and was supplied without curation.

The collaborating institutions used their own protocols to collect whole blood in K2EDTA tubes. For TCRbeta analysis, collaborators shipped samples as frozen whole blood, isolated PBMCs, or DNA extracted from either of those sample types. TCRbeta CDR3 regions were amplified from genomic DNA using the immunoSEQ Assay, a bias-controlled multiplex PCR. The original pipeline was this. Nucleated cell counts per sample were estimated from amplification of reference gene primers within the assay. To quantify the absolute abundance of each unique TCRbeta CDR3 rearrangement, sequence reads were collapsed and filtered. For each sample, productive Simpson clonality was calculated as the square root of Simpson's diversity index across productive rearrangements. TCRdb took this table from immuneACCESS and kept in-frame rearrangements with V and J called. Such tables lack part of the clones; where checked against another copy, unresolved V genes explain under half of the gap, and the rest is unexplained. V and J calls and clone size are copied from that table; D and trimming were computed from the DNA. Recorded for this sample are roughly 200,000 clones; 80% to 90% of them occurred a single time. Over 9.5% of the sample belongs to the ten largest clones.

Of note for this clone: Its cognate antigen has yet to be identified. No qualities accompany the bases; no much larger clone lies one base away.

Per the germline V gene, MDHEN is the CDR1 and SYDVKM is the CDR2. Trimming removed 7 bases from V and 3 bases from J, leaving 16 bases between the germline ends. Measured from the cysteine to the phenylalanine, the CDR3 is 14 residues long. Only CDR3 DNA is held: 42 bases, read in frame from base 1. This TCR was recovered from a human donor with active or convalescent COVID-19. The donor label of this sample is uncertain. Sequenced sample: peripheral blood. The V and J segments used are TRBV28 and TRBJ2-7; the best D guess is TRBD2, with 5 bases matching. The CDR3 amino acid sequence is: CASIPGESNYEQYF. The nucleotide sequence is TGTGCCAGCATACCCGGGGAATCCAACTACGAGCAGTACTTC.